These 24 T cell receptor delta chains came from one sample sequenced in a study of γδ T cells in repeated Plasmodium falciparum infection. Flow sorting of PBMC yielded separate Vgamma9/Vdelta2+ and Vdelta2-negative gammadelta T cell populations for bulk repertoire analysis. TCRdb re-processed the multiplex PCR reads via CATT. The table has 75,000 to 95,000 delta-chain clones, roughly 0.98% seen once. What was sequenced was gamma-delta T cells from blood. The receptors were sampled from a pool of human donors (malaria-infected and uninfected, not separated).

The table lists this clone with a few counts. TCRdb attributes to this sequence the protein of a much larger clone, which differs from the DNA translation at residue 3; a read error is likely, and the protein displayed is translated from the DNA. The rearrangement uses TRDV1 and TRDJ1; D possibly matches TRDD2 or TRDD3 (9 bases each). The J gene comes from matching the DNA to germline here; TCRdb lacks it. Germline lookup yields CDR1 TSWWSYY and CDR2 QGS. The CDR3 covers 19 residues. The CDR3: CAPGDPSYAGGFATDKLIF. CDR3 DNA: TGTGCTCCTGGGGACCCTTCCTACGCTGGGGGATTCGCCACCGATAAACTCATCTTT.

A few counts support this clone. TCRdb has a much larger clone's protein, which differs at residue 4 from the translation of this DNA, likely because of a read error; what is shown is the protein translated from the DNA. This sequence joins TRDV2 and TRDJ1, with no clear D. TCRdb does not report a J gene; here it was assigned by matching the DNA to germline references. Germline V gives CDR1 GEAIGNYY, CDR2 EKD. The ends were cut back, 5 bases at V and 1 base at J, with 16 bases in the middle. The CDR3 contains 15 residues. In DNA, the CDR3 is TGTGCCTGTGGGACGGGCTCGAAAGGCACCGATAAACTCATCTTT. It is translated as CACGTGSKGTDKLIF.

This clone has just a few counts. This DNA translates differently at residue 3 from the TCRdb protein, which is that of a much larger clone; a read error is likely, and the protein shown is the DNA's own translation. The chain recombines TRDV1 with TRDJ1; D may be TRDD2 or TRDD3 (5 bases each). The germline CDR1 and CDR2 sequences are TSWWSYY and QGS. This CDR3 comprises 19 residues. CDR3 residues: CAIGERFLATGTHTDKLIF. The CDR3 nucleotides read TGTGCTATTGGGGAACGGTTCCTGGCGACGGGGACCCACACCGATAAACTCATCTTT.

Concerning this clone itself: Since a far larger clone is one base different, this is likely a read error. Other DNA sequences in the sample encode the same CDR3. The chain recombines TRDV3 with TRDJ1; 8 nucleotides line up with TRDD3. Germline V gene data show CDR1 as TVYSNPD and CDR2 as GDNSRS (reference sequence). The CDR3 is 14 residues long. V shed 5 bases, J shed 4 bases, and the junction held 12 bases outside the gene matches. The chain's CDR3 is CANTGGYNLDKLIF. DNA for the CDR3: TGTGCCAATACTGGGGGGTACAACCTCGATAAACTCATCTTT. The full variable domain, rest sourced from reference TRDV3 and TRDJ1, is CDKVTQSSPDQTVASGSEVVLLCTYDTVYSNPDLFWYRIRPDYSFQFVFYGDNSRSEGADFTQGRFSVKHILTQKAFHLVISPVRTEDSATYYCANTGGYNLDKLIFGKGTRVTVEP.

This clone was picked up a small number of times. The translation of this DNA and the TCRdb protein of a much larger clone differ at residue 23, probably owing to a read error; the protein shown here is translated from the DNA. V usage is TRDV1 and J usage is TRDJ1; TRDD3 matches 8 bases. CDR1 and CDR2 (germline): TSWWSYY, QGS. CDR3 length equals 26 residues. The CDR3 loop reads CALGELKDLPGIRGREREAYTDELIF. CDR3 DNA sequence: TGTGCTCTTGGGGAACTAAAAGACCTACCAGGGATACGCGGCCGGGAACGGGAGGCTTACACCGATGAACTCATCTTT.

A few counts support this clone. The protein held in TCRdb is that of a much larger clone and does not match this DNA's translation at residue 6, likely because of a read error; the protein shown is translated from the DNA. The rearrangement links TRDV3 to TRDJ1, with 8 bases lining up with TRDD3. The CDR3 covers 15 residues. Per the germline V gene, CDR1 is TVYSNPD and CDR2 is GDNSRS (reference sequence). J lost 0 bases, V lost 4 bases, and 10 bases had no gene match. The CDR3 protein is CASWGTRTNTDKLIF. The CDR3 DNA sequence: TGTGCCTCCTGGGGGACACGAACTAACACCGATAAACTCATCTTT.

Note on this clone: A far larger clone is only one base removed, so a read error is likely. Other DNA sequences in this sample translate to the same CDR3. The CDR3 is CALGPRPSLRLGTVTKLIF. The CDR3 DNA reads as TGTGCTCTTGGGCCCCGGCCCTCCTTGAGATTGGGGACTGTTACTAAACTCATCTTT. The rearrangement joins TRDV1 to TRDJ1; D perhaps matches TRDD3 (5 bases). TCRdb offers no J gene call, so here the DNA was matched to germline to obtain one. Germline-derived CDR1 and CDR2 are TSWWSYY and QGS. V lost 5 bases, J lost 7 bases, and 32 bases lay in between. There are 19 residues in the CDR3.

In the case of this clone: The protein held in TCRdb is that of a much larger clone and does not match this DNA's translation at residue 15, likely because of a read error; the protein shown is translated from the DNA. The V and J genes are TRDV1 and TRDJ1, with 11 bases matching TRDD3. Here the J gene was assigned by germline matching of the DNA, as TCRdb has none. Germline values: CDR1 TSWWSYY, CDR2 QGS. The J segment lost 7 bases and the V segment lost 0 bases, leaving 16 bases of the junction unmatched. This CDR3 is built from 19 residues. This chain's CDR3 is CALGELPHNWGICNGKLIF. The CDR3 bases are TGTGCTCTTGGGGAACTTCCTCACAACTGGGGGATATGCAACGGTAAACTCATCTTT.

This clone was seen more than once but under ten times. TCRdb's protein, taken from a much larger clone, differs from this DNA's translation at residue 14, likely owing to a read error; the protein displayed comes from the DNA. This chain links TRDV2 with TRDJ1; 13 bases line up with TRDD3. TCRdb offers no J gene call, so here the DNA was matched to germline to obtain one. V shed 3 bases and J 10 bases; nucleotides not matched to a gene: 19. CDR3 length: 18 amino acids. Germline-derived CDR1 and CDR2 are GEAIGNYY and EKD. CDR3 in DNA: TGTGCCTGTGACTCTTTACTGGGGGATACGCGTAAAGAGCCAACACTCATCTTT. Protein: CACDSLLGDTRKEPTLIF.

By proportion, this clone is medium-sized. The chain is built from TRDV1 and TRDJ1, with 11 bases lining up with TRDD3. Germline lookup yields CDR1 TSWWSYY and CDR2 QGS. The junction had 21 bases not matched to a gene; V was cut back by 3 bases and J by 0 bases. The CDR3 has 22 amino acids. CDR3 nucleotide sequence: TGTGCTCTTGGGGATCCCCCTTCCTCCTGGGGGATACACACTTCGTACACCGATAAACTCATCTTT. It encodes CALGDPPSSWGIHTSYTDKLIF.

In the case of this clone: TCRdb's entry gives the protein of a much larger clone, which mismatches this DNA's translation at residue 10, likely from a read error; the protein reported here is translated from the DNA. This sequence joins TRDV2 and TRDJ1; 9 bases are shared with TRDD3. V lost 1 base, J lost 0 bases, and 11 bases stayed unmatched. Per the germline V gene, CDR1 is GEAIGNYY and CDR2 is EKD. There are 18 residues in the CDR3. The CDR3 sequence: CACDTVTGGRTYTDKLIF. The CDR3 region has the DNA TGTGCCTGTGACACGGTTACTGGGGGACGGACATACACCGATAAACTCATCTTT.

Details on this clone: This likely traces to a read error, being one base from a far larger clone. The same CDR3 is also encoded by other DNA sequences in this sample. The chain employs TRDV2 and TRDJ3; 9 positions match TRDD3. No J gene was available from TCRdb, and it was assigned here by a germline match of the DNA. The CDR3 has 26 residues. Germline V gives CDR1 GEAIGNYY, CDR2 EKD. V shed 1 base, J shed 14 bases, and the junction held 41 bases outside the gene matches. The CDR3 DNA follows: TGTGCCTGTGACACGAAGGGGCCGGACCGAATATCGGGGATACGCGCGTTTTGTACCCAGCATGGACAGATGTTTTTC. Its translation is CACDTKGPDRISGIRAFCTQHGQMFF.

Note on this clone: TCRdb's entry gives the protein of a much larger clone, which mismatches this DNA's translation at residues 3 and 15, likely from a read error; the protein reported here is translated from the DNA. This rearrangement joins TRDV3 to TRDJ1; no reliable D call. The CDR3 has 19 residues. Germline V CDR1 and CDR2: TVYSNPD, GDNSRS (reference sequence). CDR3 nucleotides: TGTGCCAAACGTGCTCATTCTGAATTGTGCGAAAGTGCCACCAATAAACTCATCTTT. It codes for CAKRAHSELCESATNKLIF. Full variable domain (missing parts from reference TRDV3 and TRDJ1): CDKVTQSSPDQTVASGSEVVLLCTYDTVYSNPDLFWYRIRPDYSFQFVFYGDNSRSEGADFTQGRFSVKHILTQKAFHLVISPVRTEDSATYYCAKRAHSELCESATNKLIFGKGTRVTVEP.

This clone came up a few times. The protein recorded in TCRdb matches a much larger clone and deviates from this DNA's translation at residue 14, suggesting a read error; the protein here is obtained by translating the DNA. No J gene was called, and the V gene is TRDV2; the table's D call TRDD3 went unverified against the DNA. CDR1 and CDR2 (germline): GEAIGNYY, EKD. The CDR3 runs 16 residues. CDR3 region: CACDTGLPRGTDKPIF. CDR3 nucleotide sequence: TGTGCCTGTGACACTGGCTTGCCCAGGGGCACCGATAAACCCATCTTT.

This clone was recorded at least ten times. This DNA's translation differs at residue 12 from TCRdb's protein, which comes from a much larger clone; a read error is likely, and the protein shown is translated from the DNA. DNA for the CDR3: TGTGCCTGTGACACCGTTCTACTGGGGGATAAAGGGGGTCGGAGCACCGATAAACTCATCTTT. As protein: CACDTVLLGDKGGRSTDKLIF. The chain has TRDV2 and TRDJ1, with 11 nucleotides matching TRDD3. The J gene is absent in TCRdb and was assigned here via DNA matching to germline. The junction had 18 bases not matched to a gene; V was cut back by 0 bases and J by 1 base. This CDR3 comprises 21 residues. Germline V CDR1 and CDR2: GEAIGNYY, EKD.

Worth noting for this clone: A far larger clone is off by one base, so a read error is likely. The same CDR3 also results from other DNA sequences found in this sample. For the V gene the call is TRDV2; the J gene has no call; the table's TRDD3 call for D was not verified on the DNA. The CDR3 extends over 20 amino acids. Per germline, CDR1 GEAIGNYY and CDR2 EKD. The CDR3 protein is CACDTVGTGPLVSYTDKLIF. The CDR3 region has the DNA TGTGCCTGTGACACCGTGGGTACTGGTCCACTTGTTTCTTACACCGATAAACTTATCTTT.

This clone was counted only a few times. The TCRdb protein, from a much larger clone, departs from this DNA's translation at residue 3, likely by read error; the protein shown derives from the DNA. The chain recombines TRDV1 with TRDJ1; the match to TRDD3 covers 13 bases. No J segment appears in TCRdb, so it was assigned here by matching the sequence to germline. The CDR3 contains 25 residues. CDR1 and CDR2 (germline): TSWWSYY, QGS. In nucleotides, the CDR3 is TGTGCTCATGGGGAACTTTGGTCTTCCTACGTAGGGCAGGCGTACTGGGGGATACGGACCGATAAACTCATCTTT. It is translated as CAHGELWSSYVGQAYWGIRTDKLIF.

As to this clone: A far larger clone is one base from this, pointing to a likely read error. Other DNA sequences in the same sample also yield this CDR3. The chain joins TRDV2 to TRDJ1; TRDD3 agrees at 8 bases. This CDR3 region has 20 residues. The germline V gene encodes CDR1 GEAIGNYY and CDR2 EKD. V shed 0 bases, J shed 1 base, and the junction held 18 bases outside the gene matches. CDR3 DNA: TGTGCCTGTGACACCGGCGGGGGTCTGGGGGAGCCTCTATTCACCGATAAACTCATCTTT. This encodes CACDTGGGLGEPLFTDKLIF.

There are a few counts of this clone. One base separates it from a far larger clone, so it is likely a read error. The same CDR3 arises from other DNA sequences in this sample as well. This chain connects TRDV1 to TRDJ1, with D possibly matching TRDD3 (6 bases). Here the J gene came from matching the DNA to germline, since TCRdb omits it. V was cut by 6 bases and J by 0 bases, with 26 bases left in between. This CDR3 is built from 19 residues. Germline lookup yields CDR1 TSWWSYY and CDR2 QGS. The CDR3 DNA reads as TGTGCTCTTGGCGAGGGTTGGGTGAGGGGGAGCCTGTACACCGATAAACTCATCTTT. It yields the protein CALGEGWVRGSLYTDKLIF.

This clone was found a few times. A far larger clone is only one base removed, so a read error is likely. The sample has other DNA sequences that encode this CDR3 too. The genes are TRDV2 and TRDJ1; 10 nucleotides match TRDD3. TCRdb records no J gene; here it was assigned by comparing the DNA to germline. Germline-derived CDR1 and CDR2 are GEAIGNYY and EKD. The CDR3 length is 16 residues. V gave up 7 bases and J gave up 0 bases; unmatched junction bases: 10. The CDR3 DNA follows: TGTGCCTGCGACGACATTACTGGGGGATACACCGATAAACTCATCTTT. It yields the protein CACDDITGGYTDKLIF.

In regard to this clone: TCRdb shows a much larger clone's protein in place of this DNA's translation, and the two differ at residues 21 and 23, likely through a read error; the protein shown is translated from the DNA. Written as DNA, the CDR3 is TGTGCTCTTGGGGAACAGGGCAATCCTACGAACAAAGTCTGGGGGATACGATGGCCCACCGGTAAATTCATCTTT. Translating it yields CALGEQGNPTNKVWGIRWPTGKFIF. The chain is built from TRDV1 and TRDJ1, with 12 bases fitting TRDD3. The CDR3 totals 25 residues. The germline gives CDR1 TSWWSYY, CDR2 QGS.

This clone occurred a few times. A read error likely explains why the TCRdb protein, taken from a much larger clone, differs from this DNA's translation at residue 14; the protein shown is translated from the DNA. This chain joins TRDV2 and TRDJ1; D uncertain. Here the J gene was assigned by germline matching of the DNA, as TCRdb has none. Germline V gives CDR1 GEAIGNYY, CDR2 EKD. V was clipped by 5 bases and J by 3 bases, with 30 bases between them. The CDR3 has 19 amino acids. The CDR3 region is CACVGTWKGISLHADKLIF. As DNA, the CDR3 is TGTGCCTGTGTGGGCACTTGGAAAGGAATCTCACTCCACGCCGATAAACTCATCTTT.

As concerns this clone: The mismatch at residue 3 between this DNA's translation and the TCRdb protein of a much larger clone likely reflects a read error; the protein shown is translated from the DNA. CDR3 bases: TGTGCCGTTACCTTCCCTTGGGGGATACCCACCGATAAACTCATCTTT. Its translation is CAVTFPWGIPTDKLIF. The V gene is TRDV3, the J gene TRDJ1; TRDD3 agrees at 10 bases. TCRdb leaves out the J gene; it was filled in here by matching the DNA to germline. V was pared by 5 bases and J by 1 base, with 13 bases of the junction left unmatched. CDR3 size: 16 residues. Germline V gene lookup returns CDR1 TVYSNPD and CDR2 GDNSRS (reference sequence).

Comment on this clone: A much larger clone is a single base away; this may be a read error. The sample carries other DNA sequences with the same CDR3. The chain links TRDV1 to TRDJ1, with 10 bases aligning to TRDD3. Trimming removed 3 bases from V and 3 bases from J; junction bases left unmatched: 31. There are 24 residues in the CDR3. CDR1 is TSWWSYY, CDR2 QGS, per germline. CDR3: CALGELSPEPGGYPRLEFSDKLIF. CDR3 in DNA: TGTGCTCTTGGGGAGCTCTCTCCCGAGCCTGGGGGATATCCCCGACTGGAGTTTTCCGATAAACTCATCTTT.